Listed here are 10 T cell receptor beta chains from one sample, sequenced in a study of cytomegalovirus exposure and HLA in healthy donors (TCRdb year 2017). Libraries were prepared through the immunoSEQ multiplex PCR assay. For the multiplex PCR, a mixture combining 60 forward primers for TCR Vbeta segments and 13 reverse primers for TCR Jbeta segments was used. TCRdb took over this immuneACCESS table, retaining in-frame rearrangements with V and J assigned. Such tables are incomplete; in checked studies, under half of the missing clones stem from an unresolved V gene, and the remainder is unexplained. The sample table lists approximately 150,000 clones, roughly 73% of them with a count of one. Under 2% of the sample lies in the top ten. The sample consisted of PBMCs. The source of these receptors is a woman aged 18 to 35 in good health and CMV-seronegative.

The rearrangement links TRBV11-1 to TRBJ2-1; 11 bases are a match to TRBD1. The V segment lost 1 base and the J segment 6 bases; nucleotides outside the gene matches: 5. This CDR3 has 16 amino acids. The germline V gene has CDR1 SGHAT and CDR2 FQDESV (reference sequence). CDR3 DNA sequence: TGTGCCAGCAGCTTAGGAACAGGGACAGGGGGCAATGAGCAGTTCTTC. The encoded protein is CASSLGTGTGGNEQFF.

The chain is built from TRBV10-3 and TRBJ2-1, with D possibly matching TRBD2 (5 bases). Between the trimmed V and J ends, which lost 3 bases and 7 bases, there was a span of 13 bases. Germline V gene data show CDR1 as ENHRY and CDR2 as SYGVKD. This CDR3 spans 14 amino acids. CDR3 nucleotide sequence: TGTGCCATCAGTGACGCGCGGGCAGGAAATGAGCAGTTCTTC. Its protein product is CAISDARAGNEQFF.

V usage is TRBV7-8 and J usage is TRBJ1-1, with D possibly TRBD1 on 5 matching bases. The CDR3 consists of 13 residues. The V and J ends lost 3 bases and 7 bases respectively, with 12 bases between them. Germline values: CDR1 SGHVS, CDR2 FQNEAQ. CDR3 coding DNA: TGTGCCAGCAGCTTTCGACAGATGATTGAAGCTTTCTTT. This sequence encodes CASSFRQMIEAFF.

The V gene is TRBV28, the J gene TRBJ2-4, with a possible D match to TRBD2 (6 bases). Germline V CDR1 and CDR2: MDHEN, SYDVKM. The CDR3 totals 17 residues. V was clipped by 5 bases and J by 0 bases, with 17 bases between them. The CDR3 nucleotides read TGTGCCAGCAGTCCCCTCTTGAGGAGGGTAGCCAAAAACATTCAGTACTTC. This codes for CASSPLLRRVAKNIQYF.

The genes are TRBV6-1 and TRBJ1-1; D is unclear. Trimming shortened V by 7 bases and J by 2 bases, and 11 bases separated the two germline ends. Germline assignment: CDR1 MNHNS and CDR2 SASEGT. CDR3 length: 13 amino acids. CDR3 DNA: TGTGCCAGCATGGGAGGGTATAACACTGAAGCTTTCTTT. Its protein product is CASMGGYNTEAFF.

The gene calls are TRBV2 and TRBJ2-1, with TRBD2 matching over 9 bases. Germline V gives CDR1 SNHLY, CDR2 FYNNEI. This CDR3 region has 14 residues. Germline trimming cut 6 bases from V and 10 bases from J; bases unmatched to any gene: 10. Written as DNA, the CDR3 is TGTGCCAGCAGCGCCGGGACTAGCTTTAGCGAGCAGTTCTTC. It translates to CASSAGTSFSEQFF.

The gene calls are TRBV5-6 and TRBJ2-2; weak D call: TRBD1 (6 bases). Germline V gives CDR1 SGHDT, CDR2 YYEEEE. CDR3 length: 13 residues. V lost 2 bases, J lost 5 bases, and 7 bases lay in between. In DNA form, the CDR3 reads TGTGCCAGCAGCTTAGGGGGTACCGGGGAGCTGTTTTTT. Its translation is CASSLGGTGELFF.

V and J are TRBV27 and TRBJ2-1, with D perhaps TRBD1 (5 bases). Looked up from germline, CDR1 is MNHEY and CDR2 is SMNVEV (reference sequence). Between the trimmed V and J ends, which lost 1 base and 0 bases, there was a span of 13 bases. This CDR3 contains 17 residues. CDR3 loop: CASSLFQGRSSYNEQFF. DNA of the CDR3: TGTGCCAGCAGTTTATTTCAGGGAAGGAGCTCCTACAATGAGCAGTTCTTC.

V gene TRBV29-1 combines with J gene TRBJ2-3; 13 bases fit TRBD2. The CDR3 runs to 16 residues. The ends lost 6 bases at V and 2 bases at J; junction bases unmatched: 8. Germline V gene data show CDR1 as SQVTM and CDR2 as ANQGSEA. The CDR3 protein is CSVSGTSGAHTDTQYF. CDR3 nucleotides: TGCAGCGTGTCCGGGACTAGCGGGGCCCACACAGATACGCAGTATTTT.

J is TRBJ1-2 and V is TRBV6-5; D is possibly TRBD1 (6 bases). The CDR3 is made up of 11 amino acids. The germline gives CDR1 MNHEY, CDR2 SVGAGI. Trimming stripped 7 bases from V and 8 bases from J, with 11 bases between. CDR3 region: CASKRGGGYTF. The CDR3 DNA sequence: TGTGCCAGCAAGCGGGGGGGCGGCTACACCTTC.